This entry is about one T cell receptor beta chain. This entry is derived from a study of cytomegalovirus exposure and HLA in healthy donors. Use of 60 Vbeta and 13 Jbeta primers characterized the PCR. The data were produced by immunoSEQ multiplex PCR, yet TCRdb's version contains in-frame clones alone and is incomplete. This repertoire shows some 150,000 clones, about four fifths found once; its top ten account for approximately 4.2%. The V gene end was trimmed by 2 bases and the J gene end by 3 bases; junction bases not matched to a gene: 5. Germline-derived CDR1 and CDR2 are SGHAT and FQNNGV. The CDR3 sequence is 15 residues long. Healthy bone marrow donors formed the donor group.

V gene TRBV11-2 combines with J gene TRBJ2-5; TRBD1 agrees at 8 bases. The sequence came from a woman in her 40s in good health and CMV-seropositive. The material sequenced was PBMCs. CDR3 amino acids: CASSLYGQGEETQYF. Here the CDR3 DNA reads TGTGCCAGCAGCTTATATGGACAGGGCGAAGAGACCCAGTACTTC.